This TCR beta chain is from a study of follicular helper T cells after annual influenza vaccination. The overall study: Some donors were sampled over the 2013-2014, 2014-2015 and 2015-2016 vaccinations. Study results and caveats: Successive annual vaccinations recalled a recurrent oligoclonal ICOS+CD38+ cTfh response with influenza-specific clonotypes. ICOS-CD38- cTfh most often held earlier Day 7 ICOS+CD38+ clones.

A note on this clone: The antigen remains unidentified.

Here immunoSEQ multiplex PCR was the method, and the copy in TCRdb shows in-frame clones only, minus some. The sample lists 15,000 or so clones; about 88% were seen once. Documented time point: 2014-2015 season, 7 days after vaccination. Donors with HIV/AIDS, active malignancy, immunomodulators or active illness were excluded. CDR1 is MGHRA, CDR2 YSYEKL, per germline. The CDR3 has 14 amino acids. Trimming left V 1 base short and J 0 bases short, with 4 bases between. This chain connects TRBV4-1 to TRBJ1-3; D gene unclear. The TCR originated in an adult who received the influenza vaccine. The sample consisted of CXCR5+ CD38- circulating T follicular helper cells from blood, taken 7 days after influenza vaccination. As for subset: circulating Tfh, non-naive CD4+CXCR5+PD-1+ (ICOS+CD38+ or ICOS-CD38-). In DNA form, the CDR3 reads TGCGCCAGCAGCCAAGGACACTCTGGAAACACCATATATTTT. Translated, it gives CASSQGHSGNTIYF.